This T cell receptor (beta chain) was found in a study of blood T cell repertoires in COVID-19. The CDR3 contains 14 residues. Germline CDR1 SGHRS, CDR2 YFSETQ. V was shortened by 4 bases and J by 3 bases, with 13 bases between the two germline ends. This table comes from immunoSEQ multiplex PCR, and its TCRdb copy is limited to in-frame clones, with some not included. Found here are around 100,000 clones, roughly 84% of them singletons; the top ten hold roughly 6.2%. The V gene is TRBV5-1, the J gene TRBJ2-5; no clear D gene. This TCR derives from a human donor in a cohort sampled during active COVID-19. The sample consisted of peripheral blood. The CDR3 DNA sequence: TGCGCCAGCAGCATTACCGACAACGAAGAGACCCAGTACTTC. It yields the protein CASSITDNEETQYF.